The source of this TCR beta chain is a study of blood T cell repertoires in COVID-19. Study at large: Spain, Italy and the United States supplied samples that represented acute and convalescent COVID-19. PBMCs, B-cell-depleted T cells, or T cells provided the cDNA or gDNA that made up the material.

Original processing methods: From reference gene primer amplification, estimates of nucleated cell counts were derived. The assay was immunoSEQ multiplex PCR, and TCRdb's table has in-frame clones only and misses some. Clone size and V and J calls were adopted from that table, with D and trimming inferred from the DNA. The sample records about 70,000 clones, 75% to 90% being singletons. CDR3 size: 12 residues. The germline V gene has CDR1 ENHRY and CDR2 SYGVKD. V shed 2 bases and J shed 13 bases, with 14 bases lying between them. The source material was peripheral blood. The clonotype was recovered from a woman older than 75 with active or convalescent COVID-19. The chain is built from TRBV10-3 and TRBJ1-2, with D hard to call. DNA of the CDR3: TGTGCCATCAGTGAGCGGTCGGAGCGTTTCACCTTC. Residues: CAISERSERFTF.